The next 15 T cell receptor beta chains were all read from a single sample in a study of TIL therapy for anti-PD-1-resistant metastatic lung cancer. Sequencing used immunoSEQ v3. Profiled with immunoSEQ multiplex PCR; TCRdb holds only in-frame clones, not every one. The table records tens of thousands of clones, less than 75% of them present only once. Time point reported: pre-treatment sample, taken before nivolumab and TIL therapy. The material was blood, obtained at baseline. These receptors came from a person aged 25-85 years with non-small cell lung cancer.

This sequence joins TRBV2 and TRBJ2-5, with a weak D call TRBD2 (6 bases). CDR3 size: 16 residues. The V end lost 7 bases, the J end lost 1 base, and 19 bases lay between the germline ends. Germline V gene data show CDR1 as SNHLY and CDR2 as FYNNEI. The CDR3 nucleotides are TGTGCCAGCACCGCGGGGCTTGGAGGGCCCCAAGAGACCCAGTACTTC. This translates into CASTAGLGGPQETQYF.

The chain couples TRBV5-6 to TRBJ2-3; weak D call: TRBD1 (8 bases). The CDR3 is 15 residues long. V dropped 4 bases and J dropped 5 bases, with 17 bases sitting between them. Germline CDR1 reads SGHDT; CDR2 reads YYEEEE. The CDR3 DNA sequence: TGTGCCAGCAGCGTTGGACTAGACAGGGGAGATACGCAGTATTTT. Residues: CASSVGLDRGDTQYF.

V is TRBV6-5 and J is TRBJ2-1, with 8 bases lining up with TRBD2. J lost 8 bases, V lost 2 bases, and 11 bases had no gene match. Germline V CDR1 and CDR2: MNHEY, SVGAGI. CDR3 length: 16 amino acids. CDR3 loop: CASSYRTSRGGYEQFF. CDR3 DNA sequence: TGTGCCAGCAGTTACCGGACTAGCCGAGGAGGCTATGAGCAGTTCTTC.

A few counts support this clone. The rearrangement links TRBV30 to TRBJ1-1, with 9 bases lining up with TRBD1. Looked up from germline, CDR1 is GTSNPN and CDR2 is SVGIG (reference sequence). Trimming removed 4 bases from V and 3 bases from J; junction bases left unmatched: 3. The CDR3 extends over 13 amino acids. CDR3 region: CAWTQGAHTEAFF. The CDR3 DNA reads TGTGCCTGGACACAGGGGGCGCACACTGAAGCTTTCTTT.

The V and J genes are TRBV6-1 and TRBJ1-6; D not certain. Germline-derived CDR1 and CDR2 are MNHNS and SASEGT. Trimming cost V 1 base and J 7 bases, with 8 bases left between them. This CDR3 is 14 amino acids long. The CDR3 sequence: CASSEGGGNSPLHF. CDR3 coding DNA: TGTGCCAGCAGTGAAGGAGGTGGGAATTCACCCCTCCACTTT.

This clone was observed a handful of times. The germline gene is not matched at one end of the junction; a read error may be the cause. The chain carries TRBV28 and TRBJ1-2, with D uncertain. This CDR3 is 13 amino acids long. Germline V gene lookup returns CDR1 MDHEN and CDR2 SYDVKM. The CDR3 here is CASRSSSNYGYTF. The CDR3 DNA reads as TGTGCCAGCAGATCCTCCTCTAATTATGGCTACACCTTC.

V usage is TRBV6-5 and J usage is TRBJ2-2, with 7 bases identical to TRBD2. CDR3 size: 14 residues. CDR1 and CDR2 (germline): MNHEY, SVGAGI. V shed 4 bases and J 5 bases; nucleotides not matched to a gene: 4. In nucleotides, the CDR3 is TGTGCCAGCAGTTTGACGGGAGGAACCGGGGAGCTGTTTTTT. Protein: CASSLTGGTGELFF.

V is TRBV9 and J is TRBJ1-2; D is undetermined. Trimming pared 2 bases from V and 2 bases from J, leaving 16 bases between. Germline V lookup: CDR1 SGDLS, CDR2 YYNGEE. The CDR3 spans 16 residues. This CDR3 reads CASSVDRTALNYGYTF. The CDR3 DNA sequence: TGTGCCAGCAGCGTCGATAGGACCGCTTTGAACTATGGCTACACCTTC.

V is TRBV11-2 and J is TRBJ2-7; no firm D call. CDR1 SGHAT and CDR2 FQNNGV come from the germline V gene. The CDR3 totals 14 residues. The V gene lost 5 bases and the J gene lost 4 bases, with 15 bases spanning the gap. The CDR3 coding sequence is TGTGCCAGCAGCAGCAGGCAGTTAGGGTACGAGCAGTACTTC. Protein: CASSSRQLGYEQYF.

The V and J genes are TRBV29-1 and TRBJ2-5; no clear D. The V and J ends lost 7 bases and 5 bases respectively, with 20 bases between them. This CDR3 has 14 amino acids. The germline CDR1 and CDR2 sequences are SQVTM and ANQGSEA. CDR3 sequence reads: CSALSNPLVETQYF. The DNA for the CDR3 is TGCAGCGCCCTCTCGAACCCCTTAGTGGAGACCCAGTACTTC.

The rearrangement uses TRBV28 and TRBJ1-2; no clear D gene. The CDR3 totals 14 residues. V shed 1 base and J shed 2 bases, with 8 bases lying between them. The germline V gene has CDR1 MDHEN and CDR2 SYDVKM. The CDR3 DNA sequence: TGTGCCAGCAGTTTATTGGTATCGAACTATGGCTACACCTTC. This encodes CASSLLVSNYGYTF.

The rearrangement links TRBV5-1 to TRBJ2-1; 12 bases map to TRBD2. After removal of 3 bases from V and 6 bases from J, the junction contained 4 bases not matched to a gene. The CDR3 runs to 15 residues. Germline V gives CDR1 SGHRS, CDR2 YFSETQ. The CDR3 sequence: CASSSETSGSNEQFF. The CDR3 nucleotides are TGCGCCAGCAGCTCGGAGACTAGCGGGAGCAATGAGCAGTTCTTC.

This chain connects TRBV28 to TRBJ2-3; no clear D gene. Between the trimmed V and J ends, which lost 3 bases and 0 bases, there was a span of 13 bases. The CDR3 runs to 16 residues. The germline gives CDR1 MDHEN, CDR2 SYDVKM. CDR3 in DNA: TGTGCCAGCAGTTTTTTCCTTCACCGAAGCACAGATACGCAGTATTTT. Protein product: CASSFFLHRSTDTQYF.

This chain joins TRBV23-1 and TRBJ1-5; D is unresolved. TRBV23-1 is known as an ORF, though its function is uncertain. The CDR3 covers 15 residues. V lost 7 bases to trimming and J lost 0 bases, with 13 bases between them. The CDR3 spells CASITTDYSNQPQHF. CDR3 coding DNA: TGCGCCAGCATAACCACGGACTATAGCAATCAGCCCCAGCATTTT.

The chain uses TRBV29-1 and TRBJ1-5; D not certain. The CDR3 is 11 residues long. Deletions cut 0 bases from V and 11 bases from J, with 8 bases between. Germline V gives CDR1 SQVTM, CDR2 ANQGSEA. The CDR3 here is CSVEDGKAQHF. The CDR3 region has the DNA TGCAGCGTTGAAGACGGAAAGGCCCAGCATTTT. The variable domain in full, with the rest retrieved from reference TRBV29-1 and TRBJ1-5, is SAVISQKPSRDICQRGTSLTIQCQVDSQVTMMFWYRQQPGQSLTLIATANQGSEATYESGFVIDKFPISRPNLTFSTLTVSNMSPEDSSIYLCSVEDGKAQHFGDGTRLSIL.